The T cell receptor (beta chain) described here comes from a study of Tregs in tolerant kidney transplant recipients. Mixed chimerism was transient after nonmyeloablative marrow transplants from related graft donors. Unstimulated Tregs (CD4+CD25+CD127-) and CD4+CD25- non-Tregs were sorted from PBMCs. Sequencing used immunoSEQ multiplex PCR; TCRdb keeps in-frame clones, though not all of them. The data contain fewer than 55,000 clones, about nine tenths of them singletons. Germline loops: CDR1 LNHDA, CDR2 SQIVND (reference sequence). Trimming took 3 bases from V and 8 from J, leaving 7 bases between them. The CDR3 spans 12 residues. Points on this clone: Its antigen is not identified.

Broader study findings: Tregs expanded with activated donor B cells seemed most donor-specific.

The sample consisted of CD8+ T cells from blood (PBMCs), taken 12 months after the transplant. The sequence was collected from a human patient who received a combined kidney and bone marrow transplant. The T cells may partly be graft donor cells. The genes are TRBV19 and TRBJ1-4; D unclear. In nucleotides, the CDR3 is TGTGCCAGTAGTATCTGGGCCGAAAAACTGTTTTTT. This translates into CASSIWAEKLFF.